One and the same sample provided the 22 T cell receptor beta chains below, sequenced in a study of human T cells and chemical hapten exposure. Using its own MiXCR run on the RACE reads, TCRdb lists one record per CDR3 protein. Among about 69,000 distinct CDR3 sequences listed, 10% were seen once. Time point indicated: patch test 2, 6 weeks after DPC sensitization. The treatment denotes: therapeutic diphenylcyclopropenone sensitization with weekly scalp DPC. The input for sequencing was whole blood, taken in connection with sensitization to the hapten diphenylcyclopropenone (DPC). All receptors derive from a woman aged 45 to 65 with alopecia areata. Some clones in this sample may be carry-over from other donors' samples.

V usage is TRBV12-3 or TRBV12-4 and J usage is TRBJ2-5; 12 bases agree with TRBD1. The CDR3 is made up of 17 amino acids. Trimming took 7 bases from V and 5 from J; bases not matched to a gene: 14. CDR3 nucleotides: TGTGCCAGCACCTTGGGACAGGGGGCGACGATCCTGGAGACCCAGTACTTC. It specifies CASTLGQGATILETQYF.

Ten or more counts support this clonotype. CDR3 residues: CASSLVTDKPQHF. The DNA for the CDR3 is TGTGCCAGCAGCTTAGTCACCGACAAGCCCCAGCATTTT. The chain joins TRBV7-9 to TRBJ1-5; unclear D gene. Germline assignment: CDR1 SEHNR and CDR2 FQNEAQ (reference sequence). Trimming removed 1 base at V and 8 bases at J, with 9 bases between. CDR3 length equals 13 residues.

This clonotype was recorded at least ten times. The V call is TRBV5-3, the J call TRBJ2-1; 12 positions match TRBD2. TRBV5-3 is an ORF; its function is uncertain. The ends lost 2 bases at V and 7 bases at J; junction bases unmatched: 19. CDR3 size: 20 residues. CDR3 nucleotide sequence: TGTGCCAGAAGCTTTACGGGGGACCCAAAGATAGGACTAGCGGGAAATGAGCAGTTCTTC. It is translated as CARSFTGDPKIGLAGNEQFF.

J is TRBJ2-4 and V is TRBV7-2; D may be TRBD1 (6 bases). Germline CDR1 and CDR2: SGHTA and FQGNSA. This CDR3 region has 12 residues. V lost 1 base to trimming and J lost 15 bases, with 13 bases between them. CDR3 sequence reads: CASSLGRGVVYF. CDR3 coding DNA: TGTGCCAGCAGCTTAGGCAGGGGCGTTGTGTACTTC.

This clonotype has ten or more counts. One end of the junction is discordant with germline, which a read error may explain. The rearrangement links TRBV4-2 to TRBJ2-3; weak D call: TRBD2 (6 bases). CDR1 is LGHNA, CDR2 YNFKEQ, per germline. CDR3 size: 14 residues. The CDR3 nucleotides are TGTGCCAGCAGCCAAGATAGGGCCGGGACTCCCAAAGTTTTT. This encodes CASSQDRAGTPKVF.

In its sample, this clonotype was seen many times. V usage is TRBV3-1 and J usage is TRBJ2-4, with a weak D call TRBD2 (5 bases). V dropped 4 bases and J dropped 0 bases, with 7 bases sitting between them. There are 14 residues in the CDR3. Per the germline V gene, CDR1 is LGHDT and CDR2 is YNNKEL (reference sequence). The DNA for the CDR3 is TGTGCCAGCAGCCTCGGACTAGCCAAAAACATTCAGTACTTC. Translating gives CASSLGLAKNIQYF.

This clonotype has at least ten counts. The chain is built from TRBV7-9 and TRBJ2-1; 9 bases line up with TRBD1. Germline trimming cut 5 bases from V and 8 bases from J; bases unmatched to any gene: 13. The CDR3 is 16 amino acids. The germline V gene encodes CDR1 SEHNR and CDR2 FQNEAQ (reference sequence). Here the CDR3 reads CASSSLRGTGYYEQFF. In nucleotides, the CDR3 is TGTGCCAGCAGCAGCTTACGTGGGACAGGGTACTATGAGCAGTTCTTC.

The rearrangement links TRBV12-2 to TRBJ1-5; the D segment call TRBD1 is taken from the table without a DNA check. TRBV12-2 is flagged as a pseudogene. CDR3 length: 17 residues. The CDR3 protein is CASRLENDSHSNQPQHF. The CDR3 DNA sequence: TGTGCAAGTCGCTTAGAGAACGACAGCCATAGCAATCAGCCCCAGCATTTT.

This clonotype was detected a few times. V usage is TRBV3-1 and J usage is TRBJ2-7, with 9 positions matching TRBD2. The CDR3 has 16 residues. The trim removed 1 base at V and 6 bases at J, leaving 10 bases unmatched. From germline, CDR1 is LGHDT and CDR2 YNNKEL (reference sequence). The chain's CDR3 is CASSQVTVAGVSEQYF. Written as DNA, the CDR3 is TGTGCCAGCAGCCAAGTTACGGTAGCGGGAGTCTCCGAGCAGTACTTC.

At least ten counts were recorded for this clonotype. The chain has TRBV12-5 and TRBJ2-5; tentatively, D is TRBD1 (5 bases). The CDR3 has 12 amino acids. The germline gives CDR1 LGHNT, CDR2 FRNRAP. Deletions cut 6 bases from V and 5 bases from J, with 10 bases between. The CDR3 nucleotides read TGTGCTAGTGGGGGGCCTGGGGAGACCCAGTACTTC. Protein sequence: CASGGPGETQYF.

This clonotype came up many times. CDR3 protein: CSLRTGTGVETQYF. In DNA form, the CDR3 reads TGCAGCCTCCGTACCGGGACAGGGGTAGAGACCCAGTACTTC. V is TRBV29-1 and J is TRBJ2-5, with 10 bases that match TRBD1. This CDR3 contains 14 residues. Germline CDR1 and CDR2: SQVTM and ANQGSEA. V was clipped by 8 bases and J by 4 bases; unmatched bases: 10.

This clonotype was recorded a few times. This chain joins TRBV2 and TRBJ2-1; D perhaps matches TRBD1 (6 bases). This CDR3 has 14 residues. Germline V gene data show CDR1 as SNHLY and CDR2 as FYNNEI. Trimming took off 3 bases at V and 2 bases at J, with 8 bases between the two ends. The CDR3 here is CASSEGAAYNEQFF. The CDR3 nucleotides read TGTGCCAGCAGTGAGGGGGCGGCCTACAATGAGCAGTTCTTC.

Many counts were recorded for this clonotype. CDR3 coding DNA: TGTGCTAGTGGTTTGAACGGGGGAGTGGCCGGGGAGCTGTTTTTT. Translated, it gives CASGLNGGVAGELFF. The chain links TRBV12-5 to TRBJ2-2, with D possibly matching TRBD2 (6 bases). The V end was cut by 2 bases, the J end by 6 bases, with 13 bases between. Germline assignment: CDR1 LGHNT and CDR2 FRNRAP. The CDR3 sequence is 15 residues long.

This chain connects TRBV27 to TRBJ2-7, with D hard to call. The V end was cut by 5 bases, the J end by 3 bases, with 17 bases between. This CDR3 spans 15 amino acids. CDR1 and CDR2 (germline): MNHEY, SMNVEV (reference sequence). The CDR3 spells CASSPFGQALYEQYF. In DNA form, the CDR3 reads TGTGCCAGCAGTCCCTTTGGGCAGGCTCTCTACGAGCAGTACTTC.

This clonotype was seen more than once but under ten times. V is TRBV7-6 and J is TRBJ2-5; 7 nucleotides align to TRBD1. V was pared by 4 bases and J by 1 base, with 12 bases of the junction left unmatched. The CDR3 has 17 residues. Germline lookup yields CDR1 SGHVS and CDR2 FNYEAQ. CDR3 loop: CASSSLASNRGQETQYF. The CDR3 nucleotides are TGTGCCAGCAGCTCACTGGCGTCGAACAGGGGCCAAGAGACCCAGTACTTC.

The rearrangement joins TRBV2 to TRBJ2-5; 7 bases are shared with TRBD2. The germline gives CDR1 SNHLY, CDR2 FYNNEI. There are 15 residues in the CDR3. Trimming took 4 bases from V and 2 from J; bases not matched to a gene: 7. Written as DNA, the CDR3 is TGTGCCAGCAGTGCTGGGACTAACACACAAGAGACCCAGTACTTC. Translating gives CASSAGTNTQETQYF.

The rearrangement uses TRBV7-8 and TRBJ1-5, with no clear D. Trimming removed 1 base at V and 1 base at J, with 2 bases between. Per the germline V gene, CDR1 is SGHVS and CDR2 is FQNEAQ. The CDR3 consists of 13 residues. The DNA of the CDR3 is TGTGCCAGCAGCTTAGTCAGCAATCAGCCCCAGCATTTT. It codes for CASSLVSNQPQHF.

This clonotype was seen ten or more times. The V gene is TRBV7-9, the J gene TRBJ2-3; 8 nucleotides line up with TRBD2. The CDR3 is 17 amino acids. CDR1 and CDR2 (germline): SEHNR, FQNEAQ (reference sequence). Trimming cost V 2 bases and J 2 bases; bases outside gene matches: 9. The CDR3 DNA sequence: TGTGCCAGCAGCTTAATGGCGGGAGGAGGACTCACAGATACGCAGTATTTT. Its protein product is CASSLMAGGGLTDTQYF.

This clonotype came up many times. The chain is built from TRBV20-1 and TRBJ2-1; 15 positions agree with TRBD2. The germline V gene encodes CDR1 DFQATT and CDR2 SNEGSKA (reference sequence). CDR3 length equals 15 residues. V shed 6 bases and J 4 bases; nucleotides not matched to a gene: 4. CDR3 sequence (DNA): TGCAGTGCCTCTGGACTAGCGGGAGGGTACAATGAGCAGTTCTTC. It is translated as CSASGLAGGYNEQFF.

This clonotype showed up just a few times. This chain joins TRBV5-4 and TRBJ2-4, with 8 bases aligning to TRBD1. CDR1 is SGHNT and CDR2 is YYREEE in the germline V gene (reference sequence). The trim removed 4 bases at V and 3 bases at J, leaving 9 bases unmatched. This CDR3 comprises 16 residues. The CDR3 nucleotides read TGTGCCAGCAGCACAAGACAGGGGACAGGCAAAAACATTCAGTACTTC. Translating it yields CASSTRQGTGKNIQYF.

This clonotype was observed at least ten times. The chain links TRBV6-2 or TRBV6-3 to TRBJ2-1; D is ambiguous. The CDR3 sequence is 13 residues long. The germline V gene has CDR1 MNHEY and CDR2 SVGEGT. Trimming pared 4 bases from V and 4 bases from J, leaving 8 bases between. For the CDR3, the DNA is TGTGCCAGCAGTTTTGCCGATTACAATGAGCAGTTCTTC. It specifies CASSFADYNEQFF.

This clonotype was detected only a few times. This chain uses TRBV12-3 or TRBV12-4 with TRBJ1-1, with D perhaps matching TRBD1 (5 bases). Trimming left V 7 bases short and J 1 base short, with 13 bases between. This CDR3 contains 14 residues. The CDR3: CASTPFTGNTEAFF. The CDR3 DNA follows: TGTGCCAGCACACCTTTCACAGGGAACACTGAAGCTTTCTTT.